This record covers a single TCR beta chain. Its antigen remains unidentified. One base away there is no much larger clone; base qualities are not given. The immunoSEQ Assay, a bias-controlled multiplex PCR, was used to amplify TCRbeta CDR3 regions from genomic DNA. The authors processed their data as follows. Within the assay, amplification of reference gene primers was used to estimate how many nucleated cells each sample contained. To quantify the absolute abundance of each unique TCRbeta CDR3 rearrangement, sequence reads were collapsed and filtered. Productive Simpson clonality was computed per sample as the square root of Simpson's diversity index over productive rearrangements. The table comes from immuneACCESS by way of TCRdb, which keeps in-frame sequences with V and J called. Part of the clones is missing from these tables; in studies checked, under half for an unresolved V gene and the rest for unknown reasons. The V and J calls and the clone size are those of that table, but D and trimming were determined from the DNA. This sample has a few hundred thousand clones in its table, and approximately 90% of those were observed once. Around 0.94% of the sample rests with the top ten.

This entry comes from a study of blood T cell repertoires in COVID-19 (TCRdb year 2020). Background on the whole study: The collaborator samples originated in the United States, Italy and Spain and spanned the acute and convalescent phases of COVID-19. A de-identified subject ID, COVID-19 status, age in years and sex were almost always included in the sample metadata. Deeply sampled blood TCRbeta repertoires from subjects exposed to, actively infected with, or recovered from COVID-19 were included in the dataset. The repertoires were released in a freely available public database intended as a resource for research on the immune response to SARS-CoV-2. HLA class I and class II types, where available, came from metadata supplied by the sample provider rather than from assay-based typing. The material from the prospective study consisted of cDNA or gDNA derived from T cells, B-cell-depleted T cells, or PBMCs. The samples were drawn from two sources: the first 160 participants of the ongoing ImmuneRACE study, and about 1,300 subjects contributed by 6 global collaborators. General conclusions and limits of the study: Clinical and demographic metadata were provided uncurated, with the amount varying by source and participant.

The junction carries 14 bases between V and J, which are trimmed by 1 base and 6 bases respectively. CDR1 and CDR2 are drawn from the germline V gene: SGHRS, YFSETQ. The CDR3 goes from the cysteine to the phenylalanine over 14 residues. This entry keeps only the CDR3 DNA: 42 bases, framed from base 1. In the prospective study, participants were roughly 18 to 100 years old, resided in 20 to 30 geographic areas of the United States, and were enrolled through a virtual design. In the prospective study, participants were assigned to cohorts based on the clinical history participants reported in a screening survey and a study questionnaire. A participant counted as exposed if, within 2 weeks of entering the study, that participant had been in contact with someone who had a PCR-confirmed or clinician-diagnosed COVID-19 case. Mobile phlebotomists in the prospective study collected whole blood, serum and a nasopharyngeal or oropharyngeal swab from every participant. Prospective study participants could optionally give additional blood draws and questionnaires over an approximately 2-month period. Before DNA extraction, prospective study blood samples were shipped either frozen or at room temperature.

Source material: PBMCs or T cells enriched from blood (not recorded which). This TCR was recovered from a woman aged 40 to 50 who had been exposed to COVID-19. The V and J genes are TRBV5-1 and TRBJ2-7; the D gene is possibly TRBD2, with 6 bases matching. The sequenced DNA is TGCGCCAGCAGCTTGAGCGGGCAACTGGGCGAGCAGTACTTC. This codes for CASSLSGQLGEQYF.